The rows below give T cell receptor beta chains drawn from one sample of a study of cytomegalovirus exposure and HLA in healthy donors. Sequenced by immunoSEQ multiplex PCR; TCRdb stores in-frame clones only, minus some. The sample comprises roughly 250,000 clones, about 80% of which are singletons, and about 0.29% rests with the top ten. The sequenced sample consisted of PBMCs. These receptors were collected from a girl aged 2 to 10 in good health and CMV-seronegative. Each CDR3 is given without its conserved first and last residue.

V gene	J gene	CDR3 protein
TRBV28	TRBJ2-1	ASSLLEIYNEQF
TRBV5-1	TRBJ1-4	AREKGALGNEKLF
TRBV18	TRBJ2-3	ASSPGTSGDTQY
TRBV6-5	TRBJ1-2	ASSYSTGPNYGYT
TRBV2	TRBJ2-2	ASSDWGVKGGGELF
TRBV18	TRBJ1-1	ASSPRTDTEAF
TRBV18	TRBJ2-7	ASSSLAGGPVAYEQY
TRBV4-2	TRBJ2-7	ASSPYSGGYEQY
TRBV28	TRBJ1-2	ASSSYIGYT
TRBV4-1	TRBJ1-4	ASSGRQGGEKLF
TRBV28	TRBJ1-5	ASAQGQGHQPQH
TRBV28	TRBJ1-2	ASSLTGYGYT
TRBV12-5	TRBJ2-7	ASGLRLLAGDEQY
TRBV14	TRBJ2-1	ASSPDRAIGGALWTNEQF
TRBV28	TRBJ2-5	ASRSGTSGRASGETQY
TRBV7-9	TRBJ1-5	ASSLGGVRFSNQPQH
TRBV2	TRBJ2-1	ASRYSGSGPYNEQF
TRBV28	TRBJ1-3	ASSHAGEGGSGNTIY
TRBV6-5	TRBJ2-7	ASSPGQGLYEQY
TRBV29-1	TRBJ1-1	SARGQRNTEAF
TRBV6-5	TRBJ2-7	ASRAGLGSSYEQY
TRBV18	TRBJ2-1	ASSPAAGGPTGYNEQF
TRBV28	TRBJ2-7	ASSQGTGWSEQY
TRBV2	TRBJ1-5	ASSGTGGLGNQPQH
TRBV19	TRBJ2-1	ASSIGGASGKDEQF
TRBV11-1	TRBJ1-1	ASSQDRGRKNTEAF
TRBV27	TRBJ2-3	ASNWIPGISTDTQY
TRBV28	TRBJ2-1	ASSLASGSYGYNEQF
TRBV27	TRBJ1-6	ASSSPGLGRSPLH
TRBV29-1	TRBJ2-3	SVDAASGGAVSQY
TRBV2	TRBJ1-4	ASSDVGNEKLF
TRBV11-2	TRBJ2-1	ASSLVGLGSYNEQF
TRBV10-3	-	AISDLVGRASEQY
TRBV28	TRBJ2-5	AEPGLPQETQY
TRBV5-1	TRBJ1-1	ASNLEATSRLNTEAF
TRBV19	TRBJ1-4	ASSREGALREKLF
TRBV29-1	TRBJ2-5	SVGSVAQETQY
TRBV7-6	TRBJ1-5	ASSLFRARQPQH
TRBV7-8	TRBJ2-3	ASRPPIAGPTDTQY
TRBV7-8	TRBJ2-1	ASSLGLPSSYNEQF
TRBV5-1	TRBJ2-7	ASSSASESYEQY
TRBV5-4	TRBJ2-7	ASSLGSSGYEQY
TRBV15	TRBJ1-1	ATSRGSDLNTEAF
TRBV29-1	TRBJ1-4	SVESGTNEKLF
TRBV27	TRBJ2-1	ASSLLASGGASNEQF
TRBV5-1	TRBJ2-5	ASSFWLGGARETQY
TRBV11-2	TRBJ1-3	ASSSKSQGRSTIY
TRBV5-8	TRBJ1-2	ASSLTGTGGLGYGYT
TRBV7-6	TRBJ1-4	ASSHRGPDEKLF
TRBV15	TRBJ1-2	ATSRVAGRLDGYT
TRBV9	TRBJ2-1	ASSAVRLAGGREQF
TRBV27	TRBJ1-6	ASSLLVGGLDSPLH
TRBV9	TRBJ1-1	ASSTQRNTEAF
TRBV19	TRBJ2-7	ASSIALTSGIYEQY